The 25 T cell receptor beta chains in this list originate from one sample, sequenced in a study of CXCR3-negative and CXCR3-positive naive CD8 T cells. cDNA libraries for TRB were generated by 5' RACE incorporating UMI labels. TCRdb reprocessed the 5' RACE reads and stores each CDR3 protein as one record, lacking DNA. The sample totals tens of thousands of distinct CDR3 sequences. Sequenced material: naive CXCR3- CD8+ T cells from blood. Subset defined: CD45RO-CCR7+CD27+CD95- naive CD8+ T cells lacking CXCR3 (TNR3-). The source of these receptors is a human donor in good health. Some clones in this sample may be carry-over from other donors' samples.

The rearrangement uses TRBV29-1 and TRBJ1-2. This CDR3 is 17 amino acids long. CDR1 and CDR2 (germline): SQVTM, ANQGSEA. The CDR3 sequence: CSVEDRGGRSESYGYTF.

The chain is built from TRBV6-1 and TRBJ1-1. The germline V gene encodes CDR1 MNHNS and CDR2 SASEGT. CDR3 length: 19 residues. The CDR3 sequence: CASSDDQPTSYTRGTEAFF.

The chain links TRBV5-4 to TRBJ1-1; with no DNA, the TCRdb D assignment of TRBD1 cannot be verified. The CDR3 is made up of 13 amino acids. CDR1 SGHNT and CDR2 YYREEE come from the germline V gene (reference sequence). The CDR3 here is CASSSGTGGRAFF.

The chain combines TRBV6-4 with TRBJ2-5; TCRdb lists TRBD1, though no DNA is available to test this call. This CDR3 comprises 15 residues. Per germline, CDR1 MRHNA and CDR2 SNTAGT. The CDR3 sequence: CASSLRPRDRETQYF.

The rearrangement joins TRBV20-1 to TRBJ1-1. CDR3 size: 13 residues. Germline loops: CDR1 DFQATT, CDR2 SNEGSKA (reference sequence). The CDR3 here is CSARDLRDTEAFF.

The CDR3 sequence is CASSLALGGDTEAFF. The chain links TRBV7-9 to TRBJ1-1; TCRdb's D call of TRBD1 is untestable without DNA. The germline CDR1 and CDR2 sequences are SEHNR and FQNEAQ (reference sequence). The CDR3 is 15 residues long.

V usage is TRBV7-8 and J usage is TRBJ1-5; TCRdb indicates TRBD1, and absent DNA this call remains unverified. CDR1 and CDR2 from the germline V gene are SGHVS and FQNEAQ. This CDR3 comprises 14 residues. Here the CDR3 reads CASSPTGINQPQHF.

The rearrangement joins TRBV19 to TRBJ2-7. CDR3 length: 12 amino acids. The germline V gene has CDR1 LNHDA and CDR2 SQIVND (reference sequence). Here the CDR3 reads CASSVGVSEQYF.

The chain is built from TRBV28 and TRBJ2-1; the D call from TCRdb, TRBD1, cannot be confirmed without DNA. This CDR3 has 14 amino acids. CDR1 is MDHEN, CDR2 SYDVKM, per germline. The CDR3 is CASSFSRGSDEQFF.

The CDR3 here is CASSGRGGPIYGYTF. The chain couples TRBV3-1 to TRBJ1-2. The CDR3 spans 15 residues. Germline V gene sequence: CDR1 LGHDT, CDR2 YNNKEL (reference sequence). The full variable domain, its missing parts supplied by reference TRBV3-1 and TRBJ1-2, is DTAVSQTPKYLVTQMGNDKSIKCEQNLGHDTMYWYKQDSKKFLKIMFSYNNKELIINETVPNRFSPKSPDKAHLNLHINSLELGDSAVYFCASSGRGGPIYGYTFGSGTRLTVV.

The rearrangement links TRBV28 to TRBJ2-7; TCRdb's D call, TRBD1, is unchecked because there is no DNA. The CDR3 runs to 15 residues. The germline V gene has CDR1 MDHEN and CDR2 SYDVKM. The CDR3 reads CASSPRHDRAYEQYF.

V gene TRBV29-1 combines with J gene TRBJ2-7; TCRdb selects TRBD2, and the lack of DNA leaves this call unchecked. Germline CDR1 reads SQVTM; CDR2 reads ANQGSEA. This CDR3 is built from 13 residues. CDR3 in amino acids: CSVGNSGRYEQYF.

The chain links TRBV6-7 to TRBJ2-2. TRBV6-7 is placed among ORFs of uncertain function. The CDR3 extends over 12 amino acids. CDR3 sequence: CAIRGDTGELFF.

V is TRBV6-2 or TRBV6-3 and J is TRBJ2-3; lacking DNA, the TRBD1 call made by TCRdb goes unchecked. The CDR3 is 12 amino acids. Germline CDR1 is MNHEY and CDR2 is SVGEGT. CDR3 amino acids: CASSPFTDTQYF.

The CDR3 loop reads CSVLARTAYQETQYF. The genes are TRBV29-1 and TRBJ2-5; the TRBD2 assignment by TCRdb is unverifiable without DNA. Germline V gene lookup returns CDR1 SQVTM and CDR2 ANQGSEA. The CDR3 has 15 residues.

This chain connects TRBV6-6 to TRBJ1-1. This CDR3 has 12 residues. Germline values: CDR1 MNHNY, CDR2 SVGAGI (reference sequence). The CDR3 spells CASSFINTEAFF.

The chain carries TRBV7-9 and TRBJ2-1. Germline loops: CDR1 SEHNR, CDR2 FQNEAQ (reference sequence). CDR3 length: 12 residues. The CDR3 sequence is CASTLGSNEQFF.

The chain joins TRBV9 to TRBJ1-2; the D gene TCRdb calls, TRBD1, cannot be checked with no DNA. The CDR3 contains 14 residues. From germline, CDR1 is SGDLS and CDR2 YYNGEE. This CDR3 reads CASSVEVGGNGYTF.

V gene TRBV6-5 combines with J gene TRBJ2-1; TCRdb's D gene call, TRBD2, goes unchecked for lack of DNA. This CDR3 spans 15 amino acids. Germline CDR1 MNHEY, CDR2 SVGAGI. The CDR3 reads CASSLLAPDYNEQFF.

This rearrangement joins TRBV5-1 to TRBJ2-7; TCRdb gives TRBD2 as the D gene, but with no DNA this cannot be confirmed. The CDR3 sequence is 13 residues long. Germline V gives CDR1 SGHRS, CDR2 YFSETQ. CDR3 amino acids: CASSLVSRDEQYF.

The rearrangement uses TRBV6-5 and TRBJ1-2; TCRdb's D call of TRBD1 is untestable without DNA. CDR3 length: 14 amino acids. Germline CDR1 and CDR2: MNHEY and SVGAGI. The CDR3 sequence is CASSYLGGFYGYTF.

J is TRBJ2-7 and V is TRBV21-1; the D gene TCRdb calls, TRBD1, cannot be checked with no DNA. TRBV21-1 is labeled a pseudogene. There are 19 residues in the CDR3. The CDR3 loop reads CASSTWGQRAPPDYYEQYF.

This CDR3 is CASMLAVQETHYF. This chain links TRBV6-6 with TRBJ2-5; TCRdb's D call of TRBD2 is untestable without DNA. CDR1 and CDR2 (germline): MNHNY, SVGAGI (reference sequence). The CDR3 consists of 13 residues.

J is TRBJ2-4 and V is TRBV20-1; as DNA is missing, the TRBD1 call by TCRdb cannot be tested. CDR1 DFQATT and CDR2 SNEGSKA come from the germline V gene (reference sequence). CDR3 length: 14 amino acids. Here the CDR3 reads CSARHRADWNIQYF.

V is TRBV4-3 and J is TRBJ2-6; TCRdb calls TRBD1, which cannot be checked without DNA. Germline CDR1 LGHNA, CDR2 YSLEER. The CDR3 is 16 amino acids. The chain's CDR3 is CASSQEAGSGANVLTF.